The 24 T cell receptor beta chains presented below share a single source sample, sequenced in a study of early stage breast cancer tumors. The table came from immunoSEQ multiplex PCR; TCRdb's copy has only in-frame clones and leaves some out. The sample contains tens of thousands of clones, around four fifths of which appear only once. The specimen sequenced was blood. These receptors all stem from a person in their 40s with breast cancer.

This chain joins TRBV5-1 and TRBJ2-7, with D maybe TRBD2 (5 bases). Trimming shortened V by 0 bases and J by 4 bases, and 11 bases separated the two germline ends. The CDR3 extends over 14 amino acids. Germline assignment: CDR1 SGHRS and CDR2 YFSETQ. The CDR3 here is CASSLAPSRYEQYF. In DNA, the CDR3 is TGCGCCAGCAGCTTGGCTCCTAGCCGGTACGAGCAGTACTTC.

The rearrangement uses TRBV29-1 and TRBJ2-3, with 7 bases that match TRBD1. This CDR3 spans 14 amino acids. Germline trimming cut 0 bases from V and 10 bases from J; bases unmatched to any gene: 10. In germline, CDR1 is SQVTM, CDR2 ANQGSEA. CDR3 sequence (DNA): TGCAGCGTTGAAGAAGACAGGGCCCCTCGGGCGCAGTATTTT. It encodes CSVEEDRAPRAQYF.

The rearrangement uses TRBV7-9 and TRBJ1-4; D is uncertain. The CDR3 has 13 amino acids. CDR1 SEHNR and CDR2 FQNEAQ come from the germline V gene (reference sequence). Trimming took off 0 bases at V and 12 bases at J, with 11 bases between the two ends. This chain's CDR3 is CASSLALDGELFF. The CDR3, as DNA: TGTGCCAGCAGCTTAGCGCTGGACGGGGAACTGTTTTTT.

This clone has a handful of counts. The chain couples TRBV4-1 to TRBJ1-5; weak D call: TRBD1 (6 bases). Trimming stripped 3 bases from V and 7 bases from J, with 19 bases between. This CDR3 region has 16 residues. Germline CDR1 and CDR2: MGHRA and YSYEKL. The DNA for the CDR3 is TGCGCCAGCAGCCATACCTCCCAGGGGAATGAACAGCCCCAGCATTTT. The encoded protein is CASSHTSQGNEQPQHF.

The chain carries TRBV11-2 and TRBJ2-5; D is perhaps TRBD2 (6 bases). The CDR3 consists of 13 residues. Germline V gene sequence: CDR1 SGHAT, CDR2 FQNNGV. V gave up 0 bases and J gave up 9 bases, with 11 bases separating them. This CDR3 is CASSLEVKRAQYF. Written as DNA, the CDR3 is TGTGCCAGCAGCTTAGAAGTAAAGCGGGCCCAGTACTTC.

The chain joins TRBV11-2 to TRBJ2-1, with D perhaps TRBD1 (5 bases). CDR1 and CDR2 from the germline V gene are SGHAT and FQNNGV. The CDR3 totals 16 residues. Trimming left V 2 bases short and J 0 bases short, with 11 bases between. In DNA, the CDR3 is TGTGCCAGCAGCTTAACAGGATTGACCTCCTACAATGAGCAGTTCTTC. Translated, it gives CASSLTGLTSYNEQFF.

This chain uses TRBV6-1 with TRBJ2-5, with a tentative D call TRBD2 (6 bases). The end of the DNA aligns better with TRBJ2-7, so the J call may be wrong. The CDR3 has 14 residues. Germline CDR1 MNHNS, CDR2 SASEGT. The CDR3 loop is CASSEWGGSYEQYF. The CDR3 bases are TGTGCCAGCAGTGAATGGGGAGGTTCCTACGAGCAGTACTTC.

This clone was seen a few times. V and J are TRBV4-1 and TRBJ1-4; D call uncertain. The CDR3 covers 16 residues. Germline-derived CDR1 and CDR2 are MGHRA and YSYEKL. The V gene lost 3 bases and the J gene lost 5 bases, with 16 bases spanning the gap. The CDR3 spells CASSQALNGPNEKLFF. The CDR3 nucleotides are TGCGCCAGCAGCCAGGCGCTAAATGGGCCGAATGAAAAACTGTTTTTT.

The chain combines TRBV7-9 with TRBJ2-4, with 8 nucleotides matching TRBD2. The CDR3 is 15 amino acids. Trimming took 1 base from V and 6 from J; bases not matched to a gene: 5. Germline V gene sequence: CDR1 SEHNR, CDR2 FQNEAQ (reference sequence). The DNA of the CDR3 is TGTGCCAGCAGCTTAGTACGGGAGGGGTTAAACATTCAGTACTTC. The encoded protein is CASSLVREGLNIQYF.

The chain joins TRBV27 to TRBJ2-3; 7 nucleotides align to TRBD2. Germline loops: CDR1 MNHEY, CDR2 SMNVEV (reference sequence). The CDR3 totals 16 residues. J gave up 0 bases and V 5 bases, and 8 bases lay outside the gene matches. The DNA for the CDR3 is TGTGCCAGCAGTGGGAGGGAGGCAGTTAGCACAGATACGCAGTATTTT. This codes for CASSGREAVSTDTQYF.

This clone was counted a single time. This rearrangement joins TRBV6-5 to TRBJ2-2, with D hard to call. This CDR3 has 15 residues. V lost 3 bases, J lost 0 bases, and 8 bases lay in between. CDR1 MNHEY and CDR2 SVGAGI come from the germline V gene. DNA for the CDR3: TGTGCCAGCAGTTATCGGCAACCGAACACCGGGGAGCTGTTTTTT. It is translated as CASSYRQPNTGELFF.

This chain links TRBV15 with TRBJ2-7, with 7 bases fitting TRBD1. Trimming removed 0 bases from V and 3 bases from J; junction bases left unmatched: 11. The CDR3 covers 17 residues. Looked up from germline, CDR1 is LNHNV and CDR2 is YYDKDF (reference sequence). Written as DNA, the CDR3 is TGTGCCACCAGCAGAGATGTTACAGCAAACAGGGGCTACGAGCAGTACTTC. Translated, it gives CATSRDVTANRGYEQYF.

The rearrangement joins TRBV10-3 to TRBJ2-1; TRBD2 might be the D (6 bases). Germline values: CDR1 ENHRY, CDR2 SYGVKD. The germline V and J ends were trimmed by 0 bases and 7 bases, with 10 bases remaining between them. The CDR3 sequence is 14 residues long. The CDR3 nucleotides are TGTGCCATCAGTGAGTCCTGGACTAAAAATGAGCAGTTCTTC. Protein sequence: CAISESWTKNEQFF.

V and J are TRBV29-1 and TRBJ2-1; D is undetermined. CDR3 length: 13 amino acids. Germline V gives CDR1 SQVTM, CDR2 ANQGSEA. Trimming shortened V by 3 bases and J by 4 bases, and 10 bases separated the two germline ends. CDR3 amino acids: CSVEDRLYNEQFF. As DNA, the CDR3 is TGCAGCGTTGAGGACCGGTTGTACAATGAGCAGTTCTTC.

The J gene is TRBJ1-2, the V gene TRBV6-5; tentatively, D is TRBD1 (5 bases). The V gene's germline CDR1 is MNHEY and CDR2 SVGAGI. This CDR3 region has 16 residues. V lost 0 bases to trimming and J lost 4 bases, with 15 bases between them. The CDR3 nucleotides are TGTGCCAGCAGTTACTCGATCCTCGTTGACAGCTATGGCTACACCTTC. This encodes CASSYSILVDSYGYTF.

This rearrangement joins TRBV16 to TRBJ2-7, with D possibly called TRBD1 or TRBD2 (6 bases each). The CDR3 runs 17 residues. The germline V gene encodes CDR1 KGHSY and CDR2 FQNENV. V lost 4 bases and J 9 bases, leaving 28 bases between the germline ends. The CDR3 loop reads CASSPPGSTGGPRGQYF. CDR3 coding DNA: TGTGCCAGCAGCCCCCCAGGGTCAACCGGGGGCCCCCGTGGGCAGTACTTC. Full variable domain (remainder filled in from reference TRBV16 and TRBJ2-7): GEEVAQTPKHLVRGEGQKAKLYCAPIKGHSYVFWYQQVLKNEFKFLISFQNENVFDETGMPKERFSAKCLPNSPCSLEIQATKLEDSAVYFCASSPPGSTGGPRGQYFGPGTRLTVT.

V usage is TRBV2 and J usage is TRBJ2-3, with D unresolved. CDR1 SNHLY and CDR2 FYNNEI come from the germline V gene. The CDR3 runs to 15 residues. With 4 bases removed from V and 0 bases from J, the gap between germline ends came to 11 bases. The CDR3 loop reads CASSGVGTSTDTQYF. CDR3 DNA sequence: TGTGCCAGCAGTGGTGTCGGCACTAGCACAGATACGCAGTATTTT. The full variable domain, completed using reference TRBV2 and TRBJ2-3, is EPEVTQTPSHQVTQMGQEVILRCVPISNHLYFYWYRQILGQKVEFLVSFYNNEISEKSEIFDDQFSVERPDGSNFTLKIRSTKLEDSAMYFCASSGVGTSTDTQYFGPGTRLTVL.

There are a few counts of this clone. V is TRBV9 and J is TRBJ1-1; D is undetermined. There are 13 residues in the CDR3. Germline CDR1 reads SGDLS; CDR2 reads YYNGEE. V was pared by 0 bases and J by 3 bases, with 6 bases between. CDR3 sequence (DNA): TGTGCCAGCAGCGTAGTACTGGACACTGAAGCTTTCTTT. Encoded protein: CASSVVLDTEAFF.

The V gene is TRBV7-9, the J gene TRBJ2-2, with D perhaps TRBD1 (5 bases). Trimming stripped 4 bases from V and 4 bases from J, with 13 bases between. Germline CDR1 and CDR2: SEHNR and FQNEAQ (reference sequence). The CDR3 extends over 15 amino acids. DNA of the CDR3: TGTGCCAGCAGCTCTAACCTAAGGGGCACCGGGGAGCTGTTTTTT. This codes for CASSSNLRGTGELFF.

V gene TRBV19 combines with J gene TRBJ2-7; no reliable D call. Germline CDR1 reads LNHDA; CDR2 reads SQIVND (reference sequence). The germline V and J ends were trimmed by 10 bases and 2 bases, with 9 bases remaining between them. This CDR3 region has 11 residues. CDR3 amino acids: CATSGAYEQYF. The CDR3 nucleotides read TGTGCCACCTCAGGCGCCTACGAGCAGTACTTC.

The chain couples TRBV4-2 to TRBJ1-2, with 7 bases aligning to TRBD1. Germline V gene lookup returns CDR1 LGHNA and CDR2 YNFKEQ. This CDR3 comprises 15 residues. The ends lost 0 bases at V and 5 bases at J; junction bases unmatched: 6. CDR3 loop: CASSQEWTGTYGYTF. CDR3 nucleotides: TGTGCCAGCAGCCAAGAATGGACAGGAACATATGGCTACACCTTC.

In its sample, this clone was seen once. The chain joins TRBV29-1 to TRBJ2-6; no clear D gene. This CDR3 contains 15 residues. Trimming stripped 5 bases from V and 0 bases from J, with 11 bases between. CDR1 and CDR2 from the germline V gene are SQVTM and ANQGSEA. The CDR3 DNA is TGCAGCGTTCGGCTCGAGGTCTCTGGGGCCAACGTCCTGACTTTC. This gives the protein CSVRLEVSGANVLTF.

The sample holds a few counts of this clone. J is TRBJ1-1 and V is TRBV15; D ambiguous. The CDR3 consists of 13 residues. Germline-derived CDR1 and CDR2 are LNHNV and YYDKDF (reference sequence). The V gene lost 0 bases and the J gene lost 7 bases, with 9 bases spanning the gap. CDR3 sequence reads: CATSRDRTLEAFF. DNA of the CDR3: TGTGCCACCAGCAGAGATAGGACCCTTGAAGCTTTCTTT.

This chain uses TRBV30 with TRBJ1-3; 7 bases align to TRBD1. Germline trimming cut 2 bases from V and 2 bases from J; bases unmatched to any gene: 6. Germline V CDR1 and CDR2: GTSNPN, SVGIG (reference sequence). CDR3 size: 15 residues. CDR3 loop: CAWSLPGGTGNTIYF. In DNA form, the CDR3 reads TGTGCCTGGAGTCTGCCAGGGGGAACTGGAAACACCATATATTTT.